These 30 T cell receptor beta chains came from one sample sequenced in a study of blood T cell repertoires in COVID-19. Clones were read by immunoSEQ multiplex PCR, and TCRdb kept only the in-frame ones, dropping some. The sample carries about 76,000 clones, 75% to 90% recorded once. The sequencing input was peripheral blood. These receptors came from a human donor in a cohort sampled during active COVID-19.

This chain joins TRBV7-8 and TRBJ2-7; tentative D call: TRBD2 (5 bases). The V gene's germline CDR1 is SGHVS and CDR2 FQNEAQ. The CDR3 totals 16 residues. Trimming pared 2 bases from V and 1 base from J, leaving 15 bases between. The CDR3 DNA reads as TGTGCCAGCAGCTTATCCGGGAAGGGCTGGTCCTACGAGCAGTACTTC. Its translation: CASSLSGKGWSYEQYF.

The chain recombines TRBV18 with TRBJ2-5; tentatively, D is TRBD1 (5 bases). Germline V gene lookup returns CDR1 KGHSH and CDR2 LQKENI. The CDR3 runs to 15 residues. V lost 2 bases, J lost 4 bases, and 14 bases lay in between. In nucleotides, the CDR3 is TGTGCCAGCTCACCATCCGGAAGGGGCGCAGAGACCCAGTACTTC. Protein sequence: CASSPSGRGAETQYF.

The chain uses TRBV5-1 and TRBJ2-1; unclear D gene. CDR3 length: 14 amino acids. Between the trimmed V and J ends, which lost 0 bases and 4 bases, there was a span of 8 bases. Germline V lookup: CDR1 SGHRS, CDR2 YFSETQ. CDR3 sequence (DNA): TGCGCCAGCAGCTTGGAAAACGAGTACAATGAGCAGTTCTTC. Amino acids: CASSLENEYNEQFF.

The rearrangement links TRBV6-5 to TRBJ2-3, with D possibly being TRBD1 (5 bases). Trimming cost V 6 bases and J 0 bases, with 13 bases left between them. This CDR3 is 15 amino acids long. Looked up from germline, CDR1 is MNHEY and CDR2 is SVGAGI. CDR3 region: CASSETVSSTDTQYF. The CDR3 DNA sequence: TGTGCCAGCAGCGAGACAGTGTCTAGCACAGATACGCAGTATTTT.

The chain is built from TRBV18 and TRBJ2-7, with 7 bases aligning to TRBD1. Looked up from germline, CDR1 is KGHSH and CDR2 is LQKENI. J gave up 1 base and V 3 bases, and 6 bases lay outside the gene matches. The CDR3 consists of 15 residues. The CDR3 is CASSPARQGSYEQYF. The CDR3 region has the DNA TGTGCCAGCTCACCTGCCCGACAGGGATCCTACGAGCAGTACTTC.

CDR3 sequence (DNA): TGTGCCAGCAGCCCCGGCGGCGGGGGGACGTACAATGAGCAGTTCTTC. It specifies CASSPGGGGTYNEQFF. The rearrangement uses TRBV4-2 and TRBJ2-1; 8 bases align to TRBD2. The CDR3 covers 16 residues. The V and J ends lost 4 bases and 4 bases, in that order; junction bases with no gene match: 9. Germline CDR1 and CDR2: LGHNA and YNFKEQ.

This chain connects TRBV28 to TRBJ2-1; TRBD1 agrees at 10 bases. This CDR3 has 13 residues. The germline gives CDR1 MDHEN, CDR2 SYDVKM. With 5 bases clipped from V and 13 bases from J, the junction kept 8 bases outside the gene matches. Written as DNA, the CDR3 is TGTGCCAGCAGTCCCTACGGGACAGGGGACCAGTTCTTC. Its translation: CASSPYGTGDQFF.

The CDR3 reads CASSSDRAGETQYF. In DNA form, the CDR3 reads TGTGCCAGCAGCTCAGACAGGGCCGGAGAGACCCAGTACTTC. The gene calls are TRBV5-4 and TRBJ2-5; TRBD1 matches 7 bases. The ends lost 3 bases at V and 4 bases at J; junction bases unmatched: 6. This CDR3 is built from 14 residues. The germline CDR1 and CDR2 sequences are SGHNT and YYREEE (reference sequence).

The chain couples TRBV6-6 to TRBJ1-5; TRBD1 aligns across 8 bases. Germline values: CDR1 MNHNY, CDR2 SVGAGI (reference sequence). J gave up 6 bases and V 6 bases, and 7 bases lay outside the gene matches. The length of the CDR3 is 14 residues. For the CDR3, the DNA is TGTGCCAGCAGCAGGGGACAGGCGGGTCAGCCCCAGCATTTT. Translated, it gives CASSRGQAGQPQHF.

The chain carries TRBV24-1 and TRBJ2-1, with 12 bases lining up with TRBD2. Trimming removed 2 bases from V and 9 bases from J; junction bases left unmatched: 7. The CDR3 is 16 residues long. The germline CDR1 and CDR2 sequences are KGHDR and SFDVKD. The CDR3 sequence: CATSDSRTSGTGEQFF. In DNA, the CDR3 is TGTGCCACCAGTGATTCCCGGACTAGCGGGACAGGTGAGCAGTTCTTC.

This clone was picked up a small number of times. The J gene is TRBJ2-7, the V gene TRBV5-1; 10 bases are a match to TRBD2. Per the germline V gene, CDR1 is SGHRS and CDR2 is YFSETQ. Germline trimming cut 4 bases from V and 6 bases from J; bases unmatched to any gene: 7. The CDR3 is made up of 14 amino acids. The CDR3 DNA reads as TGCGCCAGCAGCCTCAGCGGGAGGGCCGGCGAGCAGTACTTC. Amino acids: CASSLSGRAGEQYF.

This sequence joins TRBV9 and TRBJ2-1; D is uncertain. The length of the CDR3 is 14 residues. Trimming removed 1 base at V and 3 bases at J, with 8 bases between. Germline V CDR1 and CDR2: SGDLS, YYNGEE. CDR3 region: CASSVQTSYNEQFF. DNA for the CDR3: TGTGCCAGCAGCGTACAAACAAGCTACAATGAGCAGTTCTTC.

This rearrangement joins TRBV7-2 to TRBJ2-2; tentatively, D is TRBD1 (5 bases). The CDR3 totals 13 residues. Looked up from germline, CDR1 is SGHTA and CDR2 is FQGNSA. The V and J ends lost 4 bases and 5 bases respectively, with 8 bases between them. DNA of the CDR3: TGTGCCAGCAGCTCCGACAGAACCGGGGAGCTGTTTTTT. Translating it yields CASSSDRTGELFF.

The rearrangement links TRBV6-5 to TRBJ1-2, with 7 bases lining up with TRBD1. The CDR3 is 12 amino acids. Germline V lookup: CDR1 MNHEY, CDR2 SVGAGI. With V trimmed by 6 bases and J by 8 bases, 6 bases remained unmatched. In nucleotides, the CDR3 is TGTGCCAGCAGCCACAGGGGAGGCGGCTACACCTTC. It codes for CASSHRGGGYTF.

The chain joins TRBV30 to TRBJ2-7; 8 bases map to TRBD1. Germline CDR1 and CDR2: GTSNPN and SVGIG (reference sequence). Trimming removed 4 bases from V and 1 base from J; junction bases left unmatched: 6. There are 14 residues in the CDR3. The CDR3 coding sequence is TGTGCCTGGATTAAGACAGGGGCTTCCTACGAGCAGTACTTC. Its translation: CAWIKTGASYEQYF.

This rearrangement joins TRBV15 to TRBJ2-3; TRBD2 matches at 12 bases. The V gene end was trimmed by 0 bases and the J gene end by 3 bases; junction bases not matched to a gene: 1. The CDR3 spans 16 residues. Germline CDR1 reads LNHNV; CDR2 reads YYDKDF (reference sequence). This CDR3 is CATSRDLAGGTDTQYF. CDR3 in DNA: TGTGCCACCAGCAGAGATCTAGCGGGAGGGACAGATACGCAGTATTTT.

This clone showed up just a few times. V usage is TRBV4-3 and J usage is TRBJ2-1; 9 nucleotides align to TRBD2. V dropped 1 base and J dropped 5; count of bases not matched to a gene: 6. Per germline, CDR1 LGHNA and CDR2 YSLEER. The CDR3 runs to 16 residues. CDR3 coding DNA: TGCGCCAGCAGCCAAGGAGCGGGGGGACCAAACAATGAGCAGTTCTTC. This codes for CASSQGAGGPNNEQFF.

The V and J genes are TRBV7-8 and TRBJ1-4; D unresolved. CDR3 size: 12 residues. The germline gives CDR1 SGHVS, CDR2 FQNEAQ. V was shortened by 6 bases and J by 4 bases, with 6 bases between the two germline ends. As DNA, the CDR3 is TGTGCCAGCAGGCACAGTAATGAAAAACTGTTTTTT. Translation: CASRHSNEKLFF.

Written as DNA, the CDR3 is TGTGCCAGCAGCGTAGCTCGGGCAGGGGCGGACAATGAGCAGTTCTTC. Translated, it gives CASSVARAGADNEQFF. V and J are TRBV9 and TRBJ2-1; tentative D call: TRBD1 (6 bases). Germline lookup yields CDR1 SGDLS and CDR2 YYNGEE. This CDR3 is built from 16 residues. Trimming took off 0 bases at V and 5 bases at J, with 15 bases between the two ends.

The rearrangement joins TRBV25-1 to TRBJ1-1; D remains ambiguous. CDR1 MGHDK and CDR2 SYGVNS come from the germline V gene. Trimming shortened V by 8 bases and J by 4 bases, and 11 bases separated the two germline ends. The CDR3 loop spans 12 amino acids. The CDR3 here is CASSEVGTEAFF. The CDR3 DNA is TGTGCCAGCTCGGAGGTTGGCACTGAAGCTTTCTTT.

This clone was recorded once. The rearrangement joins TRBV9 to TRBJ2-3; no definite D call. The CDR3 loop spans 14 amino acids. V dropped 4 bases and J dropped 2 bases, with 11 bases sitting between them. Germline CDR1 reads SGDLS; CDR2 reads YYNGEE. For the CDR3, the DNA is TGTGCCAGCAGCCCAATGACATACACAGATACGCAGTATTTT. It translates to CASSPMTYTDTQYF.

The V call is TRBV6-6, the J call TRBJ2-1; the D is unclear. This CDR3 comprises 12 residues. Trimming removed 6 bases at V and 9 bases at J, with 12 bases between. Looked up from germline, CDR1 is MNHNY and CDR2 is SVGAGI (reference sequence). CDR3 in amino acids: CASRKTETEQFF. CDR3 sequence (DNA): TGTGCCAGCAGAAAGACGGAGACTGAGCAGTTCTTC.

As DNA, the CDR3 is TGTGCCAGCACCCCCGAGTCGGGGAGCTATGGCTACACCTTC. This encodes CASTPESGSYGYTF. V and J are TRBV6-4 and TRBJ1-2; D uncertain. The CDR3 consists of 14 residues. Trimming stripped 7 bases from V and 4 bases from J, with 16 bases between. The V gene's germline CDR1 is MRHNA and CDR2 SNTAGT.

The rearrangement uses TRBV11-2 and TRBJ2-7; D unclear. With 5 bases removed from V and 5 bases from J, the gap between germline ends came to 7 bases. The CDR3 is made up of 11 amino acids. CDR1 and CDR2 from the germline V gene are SGHAT and FQNNGV. The chain's CDR3 is CASSLADEQYF. CDR3 sequence (DNA): TGTGCCAGCAGCCTCGCGGACGAGCAGTACTTC.

The chain recombines TRBV18 with TRBJ2-3, with TRBD1 as a possible D gene (5 bases). V lost 0 bases and J lost 9, with 16 bases in between. The CDR3 loop spans 15 amino acids. Germline V CDR1 and CDR2: KGHSH, LQKENI. CDR3 DNA: TGTGCCAGCTCACCACCGGCAGGGCGAAGGGAAACGCAGTATTTT. Its protein product is CASSPPAGRRETQYF.

The V and J genes are TRBV13 and TRBJ2-7; TRBD2 matches 11 bases. J was trimmed by 5 bases and V by 2 bases; bases with no gene match: 8. The CDR3 spans 16 residues. Germline V gives CDR1 PRHDT, CDR2 FYEKMQ (reference sequence). CDR3 amino acids: CASSLLTSGEVHEQYF. The CDR3 DNA is TGTGCCAGCAGCTTATTGACTAGCGGGGAAGTACACGAGCAGTACTTC.

The gene calls are TRBV23-1 and TRBJ1-2; D is perhaps TRBD1 (6 bases). Being an ORF, TRBV23-1 has a function that is uncertain. V was cut by 2 bases and J by 4 bases, with 17 bases left in between. The CDR3 length is 16 residues. The CDR3 region has the DNA TGCGCCAGCAGTCAAGGGGGCCAGTCTCTGCGCTATGGCTACACCTTC. Translation: CASSQGGQSLRYGYTF.

The V call is TRBV5-8, the J call TRBJ2-1; TRBD1 is a possible D gene (6 bases). The CDR3 runs to 12 residues. Per germline, CDR1 SGHTS and CDR2 YDEGEE. V lost 8 bases to trimming and J lost 6 bases, with 12 bases between them. As DNA, the CDR3 is TGTGCCAGTAGAATAGGGGGCAATGAGCAGTTCTTC. Translating gives CASRIGGNEQFF.

The gene calls are TRBV6-2 or TRBV6-3 and TRBJ2-5; 7 bases are a match to TRBD2. This CDR3 is 17 amino acids long. J was trimmed by 4 bases and V by 0 bases; bases with no gene match: 11. The germline gives CDR1 MNHEY, CDR2 SVGEGT. The CDR3 DNA reads TGTGCCAGCAGTTACTCCGGGGGAGGGGTGAGCACAGAGACCCAGTACTTC. It codes for CASSYSGGGVSTETQYF.

This chain links TRBV4-2 with TRBJ2-7; D gene unclear. V was trimmed by 4 bases and J by 13 bases, leaving 17 bases between them. The germline gives CDR1 LGHNA, CDR2 YNFKEQ. The CDR3 totals 12 residues. CDR3 DNA sequence: TGTGCCAGCAGCCGAGCCGACTTCGAACTTTACTTC. Residues: CASSRADFELYF.